The 9 T cell receptor beta chains in this list originate from one sample, sequenced in a study of Graves' ophthalmopathy and Graves' hyperthyroidism. The authors amplified TCR beta CDR3 regions, and they did so from RNA transcripts for repertoire sequencing. The authors performed first-round RT-PCR with HTBI primers and then a second-round multiplex PCR. MiXCR, applied by TCRdb to the multiplex PCR reads, yields one record per CDR3 protein. The sample yields approximately 500,000 distinct CDR3 sequences, about an eighth seen once. The sequencing input was blood. All receptors derive from a woman in her twenties or thirties with Graves' ophthalmopathy.

Ten or more counts support this clonotype. V and J are TRBV5-1 and TRBJ1-2; the D gene is possibly TRBD1 (6 bases). V lost 4 bases, J lost 2 bases, and 12 bases lay in between. This CDR3 region has 14 residues. Germline V gene lookup returns CDR1 SGHRS and CDR2 YFSETQ. This CDR3 reads CASSAGGRNYGYTF. CDR3 DNA: TGCGCCAGCAGCGCGGGGGGGCGAAACTATGGCTACACCTTC.

This clonotype was found many times. This chain joins TRBV2 and TRBJ2-2; 8 bases match TRBD1. V trimming: 4 bases; J trimming: 4 bases; junction bases outside the gene matches: 5. This CDR3 region has 15 residues. Per the germline V gene, CDR1 is SNHLY and CDR2 is FYNNEI. The CDR3 DNA reads TGTGCCAGCAGTGGACAGGGGATGGGCACCGGGGAGCTGTTTTTT. This encodes CASSGQGMGTGELFF.

The chain is built from TRBV27 and TRBJ2-5; TRBD1 aligns across 9 bases. V trimming: 9 bases; J trimming: 5 bases; junction bases outside the gene matches: 19. CDR1 and CDR2 from the germline V gene are MNHEY and SMNVEV (reference sequence). This CDR3 has 17 amino acids. The CDR3 DNA reads as TGTGCCAGTGCCACCTTTCTCGGGGGACAGGGTCGGGAGACCCAGTACTTC. Its protein is CASATFLGGQGRETQYF.

This clonotype was found many times. The chain has TRBV24-1 and TRBJ1-2, with 7 bases identical to TRBD1. V trimming: 3 bases; J trimming: 8 bases; junction bases outside the gene matches: 8. CDR1 KGHDR and CDR2 SFDVKD come from the germline V gene. The CDR3 extends over 14 amino acids. In DNA, the CDR3 is TGTGCCACCAGTGATCCTCGGACAGGAGGCGGCTACACCTTC. It is translated as CATSDPRTGGGYTF.

Only one count was recorded for this clonotype. Likely a read error: the CDR3 ends without its conserved phenylalanine or tryptophan. This sequence joins TRBV12-3 or TRBV12-4 and TRBJ2-7; possibly TRBD2 for D (6 bases). The CDR3 extends over 11 amino acids. V dropped 5 bases and J dropped 5 bases, with 7 bases sitting between them. In nucleotides, the CDR3 is TGTGCCAGCAGTCCGGGAGACGAGCAGTACTGC. This gives the protein CASSPGDEQYC.

Ten or more counts support this clonotype. The chain is built from TRBV20-1 and TRBJ2-7, with 10 bases aligning to TRBD1. The germline V gene encodes CDR1 DFQATT and CDR2 SNEGSKA (reference sequence). V was pared by 6 bases and J by 6 bases, with 5 bases of the junction left unmatched. The CDR3 runs to 12 residues. CDR3 coding DNA: TGCAGTGCCAGGGACAGGGGTCCCGAGCAGTACTTC. Translating it yields CSARDRGPEQYF.

This clonotype was counted at least ten times. The V gene is TRBV6-1, the J gene TRBJ2-7, with 7 bases identical to TRBD1. CDR3 size: 13 residues. Germline values: CDR1 MNHNS, CDR2 SASEGT. Germline trimming cut 6 bases from V and 4 bases from J; bases unmatched to any gene: 6. The CDR3 region has the DNA TGTGCCAGCAGCGACAGGGTGGGGTACGAGCAGTACTTC. Protein product: CASSDRVGYEQYF.

There are many counts of this clonotype. The chain recombines TRBV6-2 or TRBV6-3 with TRBJ1-5; D uncertain. In germline, CDR1 is MNHEY, CDR2 SVGEGT. The CDR3 length is 14 residues. V lost 0 bases and J 6 bases, leaving 9 bases between the germline ends. CDR3 sequence reads: CASSYSRDSQPQHF. DNA for the CDR3: TGTGCCAGCAGTTACTCTAGGGATAGTCAGCCCCAGCATTTT.

Many counts were recorded for this clonotype. V is TRBV7-8 and J is TRBJ2-7; 8 bases map to TRBD1. The germline V gene encodes CDR1 SGHVS and CDR2 FQNEAQ. J lost 4 bases, V lost 3 bases, and 5 bases had no gene match. The CDR3 loop spans 14 amino acids. The CDR3: CASSLTGDGYEQYF. The CDR3 region has the DNA TGTGCCAGCAGCTTGACAGGGGATGGGTACGAGCAGTACTTC.